This is a list of T cell receptor beta chains from one sample in a study of T-cell reconstitution after alpha-beta-depleted transplantation in children. TCRdb reprocessed the PCR reads via MiXCR and lists one record per CDR3 protein. The table lists approximately 230,000 distinct CDR3 sequences, 20% to 30% of them singletons. The specimen was PBMCs, mostly from graft donor cells, collected 360 days after TCRalphabeta/CD19-depleted stem cell transplant. These receptors all come from a female patient younger than 10 who had a stem cell transplant for congenital amegakaryocytic thrombocytopenia, so the T cells may come from the graft donor. The CDR3 runs from the conserved cysteine through the conserved F or W. A D gene is named only where the DNA matches it firmly. A clone size is listed for some rows: how often the clone was seen (once, few, many), or a class if it is expanded.

clone_size,v_call,j_call,d_call,cdr3_aa,cdr3_nt
few,TRBV27,TRBJ2-7,NA,CASSPTGLSYEQYF,TGTGCCAGCAGTCCGACAGGACTTTCCTACGAGCAGTACTTC
NA,TRBV6-1,TRBJ2-3,TRBD1,CASSDQTGTGPHTDTQYF,TGTGCCAGCAGTGATCAGACCGGGACAGGCCCCCACACAGATACGCAGTATTTT
NA,TRBV4-3,TRBJ2-1,TRBD2,CASSKIAGAPGEQFF,TGCGCCAGCAGCAAAATAGCGGGAGCCCCCGGAGAGCAGTTCTTC
once,TRBV29-1,TRBJ2-3,TRBD2,CSVLLAGGGDTLYF,TGCAGCGTTTTACTAGCGGGGGGGGGAGATACGCTGTATTTT
NA,TRBV3-1,TRBJ2-2,TRBD2,CASSQIAGGPSNTGELFF,TGTGCCAGCAGTCAAATAGCGGGGGGGCCGAGTAACACCGGGGAGCTGTTTTTT
few,TRBV11-2,TRBJ2-5,TRBD2,CASSGRIGAGAKETQYF,TGTGCCAGCAGCGGAAGAATCGGAGCGGGGGCTAAAGAGACCCAGTACTTC
few,TRBV10-2,TRBJ2-3,NA,CASSDVGTDRPTDTQYF,TGCGCCAGCAGTGATGTCGGGACTGATCGACCCACAGATACGCAGTATTTT
NA,TRBV20-1,TRBJ2-7,NA,CSARDIRRGEPHEQYF,TGCAGTGCTAGAGATATCCGAAGGGGGGAACCCCACGAGCAGTACTTC
few,TRBV4-2,TRBJ1-2,NA,CASSQDRRLLYGYTF,TGTGCCAGCAGCCAAGATAGGCGACTACTCTATGGCTACACCTTC
many,TRBV20-1,TRBJ2-7,TRBD2,CSARGLASYEQYF,TGCAGTGCCCGGGGACTAGCCTCCTACGAGCAGTACTTC
NA,TRBV6-1,TRBJ1-6,NA,CASRVNRDNSPLHF,TGTGCCAGCAGAGTCAACAGAGATAATTCACCCCTCCACTTT
NA,TRBV12-3/TRBV12-4,TRBJ2-1,TRBD2,CASSPRLAGIGNEQFF,TGTGCCAGCAGTCCCCGACTAGCGGGGATTGGGAATGAGCAGTTCTTC
few,TRBV15,TRBJ1-5,NA,CATSRDNQPQHF,TGTGCCACCAGCAGAGACAATCAGCCCCAGCATTTT
NA,TRBV6-1,TRBJ1-5,NA,CASSTADGASNQPQHF,TGTGCCAGCAGTACCGCAGACGGAGCCAGCAATCAGCCCCAGCATTTT
many,TRBV20-1,TRBJ1-1,TRBD1,CSARDGDRGLTEAFF,TGCAGTGCTAGAGACGGGGACAGGGGGCTCACTGAAGCTTTCTTT
NA,TRBV7-2,TRBJ2-5,NA,CASSLQGMETQYF,TGTGCCAGCAGCTTACAGGGGATGGAGACCCAGTACTTC
NA,TRBV7-8,TRBJ2-3,NA,CASSPNWLARLLTDTQYF,TGTGCCAGCAGCCCAAACTGGCTTGCTAGGCTACTGACAGATACGCAGTATTTT
NA,TRBV27,TRBJ2-3,NA,CATSDPVVADTQYF,TGTGCCACTTCGGACCCCGTTGTGGCGGATACGCAGTATTTT
NA,TRBV20-1,TRBJ2-1,NA,CSAREDVYNEQFF,TGCAGTGCTAGAGAGGACGTTTACAATGAGCAGTTCTTC
NA,TRBV10-3,TRBJ2-7,TRBD2,CAITETSGRTSYEQYF,TGTGCCATCACAGAGACTAGCGGGAGGACCTCCTACGAGCAGTACTTC
NA,TRBV23-1,TRBJ2-3,NA,CASRRGHKTQYF,TGCGCCAGCAGGAGAGGTCATAAAACGCAGTATTTT
many,TRBV28,TRBJ2-2,NA,CASSLSGTGELFF,TGTGCCAGCAGTTTATCGGGCACCGGGGAGCTGTTTTTT
NA,TRBV5-6,TRBJ2-2,NA,CASSSYIGELFF,TGTGCCAGCAGCTCCTACATAGGGGAGCTGTTTTTT
NA,TRBV20-1,TRBJ1-6,NA,CSARDDSSYNSPLHF,TGCAGTGCTAGAGATGATAGCTCCTATAATTCACCCCTCCACTTT
NA,TRBV6-5,TRBJ2-3,TRBD2,CASSHPSGGTDTQYF,TGTGCCAGCAGTCACCCTAGCGGGGGGACAGATACGCAGTATTTT
NA,TRBV7-6,TRBJ1-1,NA,CASSSSPRLRITEAFF,TGTGCCAGCAGCTCCTCCCCCCGTTTAAGGATTACTGAAGCTTTCTTT
few,TRBV5-4,TRBJ2-1,NA,CASSLDGWNEQFF,TGTGCCAGCAGTCTCGACGGATGGAATGAGCAGTTCTTC
NA,TRBV12-3/TRBV12-4,TRBJ2-7,TRBD2,CASSRLAGKSYEQYF,TGTGCCAGCAGCCGTTTAGCGGGCAAGTCCTACGAGCAGTACTTC
NA,TRBV19,TRBJ1-1,NA,CASRRQSMNTEAFF,TGTGCCAGTAGAAGACAGAGTATGAACACTGAAGCTTTCTTT
NA,TRBV6-4,TRBJ2-1,TRBD2,CASSASPGGEQFF,TGTGCCAGCAGTGCCTCCCCGGGGGGTGAGCAGTTCTTC
NA,TRBV7-8,TRBJ2-1,NA,CASSLGVGGIYNEQFF,TGTGCCAGCAGCTTAGGAGTCGGAGGAATTTACAATGAGCAGTTCTTC
NA,TRBV5-1,TRBJ2-2,TRBD2,CASRSDGGLAGTNTGELFF,TGCGCCAGCAGATCTGACGGGGGACTAGCAGGGACGAACACCGGGGAGCTGTTTTTT
few,TRBV4-3,TRBJ1-1,NA,CASSFSVGVPPAEAFF,TGCGCCAGCAGCTTCTCGGTTGGAGTTCCACCGGCTGAAGCTTTCTTT
NA,TRBV20-1,TRBJ1-1,NA,CSARDWGGGTEAFF,TGCAGTGCTAGAGATTGGGGGGGTGGCACTGAAGCTTTCTTT
NA,TRBV5-6,TRBJ2-1,NA,CASSLSASYNEQFF,TGTGCCAGCAGCTTGTCGGCTTCCTACAATGAGCAGTTCTTC
NA,TRBV4-3,TRBJ2-2,NA,CASSQEPTRASTGELFF,TGCGCCAGCAGCCAAGAACCGACTAGGGCGAGCACCGGGGAGCTGTTTTTT
many,TRBV5-6,TRBJ2-3,TRBD1,CASSTFRQGAQYF,TGTGCCAGCAGCACCTTCCGACAGGGAGCGCAGTATTTT
NA,TRBV12-3/TRBV12-4,TRBJ2-1,NA,CASSLSASNEQFF,TGTGCCAGCAGTTTGTCGGCGTCCAATGAGCAGTTCTTC
NA,TRBV28,TRBJ2-7,NA,CACWDSSYEQYF,TGTGCCTGTTGGGACTCCTCCTACGAGCAGTACTTC
few,TRBV28,TRBJ2-3,NA,CAIQRADTQYF,TGTGCCATACAGAGAGCCGATACGCAGTATTTT
NA,TRBV20-1,TRBJ2-1,NA,CSADTSYNEQFF,TGCAGTGCAGACACCTCCTACAATGAGCAGTTCTTC
many,TRBV19,TRBJ2-3,TRBD1,CASSPRTAAGGTQYF,TGTGCCAGTAGTCCGAGGACCGCGGCAGGGGGTACGCAGTATTTT
few,TRBV6-2/TRBV6-3,TRBJ2-7,NA,CASGQGTMLGEQYF,TGTGCCAGCGGCCAGGGGACAATGCTAGGGGAGCAGTACTTC
NA,TRBV4-1,TRBJ2-7,NA,CASRRTTRTSYEQYF,TGCGCCAGCAGAAGGACCACTCGTACTTCCTACGAGCAGTACTTC
NA,TRBV3-1,TRBJ2-7,NA,CASSQGTLGYEQYF,TGTGCCAGCAGCCAAGGTACACTTGGTTACGAGCAGTACTTC
NA,TRBV4-1,TRBJ2-7,TRBD1,CASSQEDRSRGEQYF,TGCGCCAGCAGCCAAGAGGACAGGTCGAGGGGCGAGCAGTACTTC
NA,TRBV5-5,TRBJ2-5,NA,CASSLSREETQYF,TGTGCCAGCAGCTTGTCTAGGGAAGAGACCCAGTACTTC
few,TRBV4-3,TRBJ2-2,TRBD1,CASSRRTGRRDGELFF,TGCGCCAGCAGCCGCAGGACAGGGAGGCGCGACGGGGAGCTGTTTTTT
many,TRBV10-3,TRBJ2-7,NA,CAISESAPRRGEQYF,TGTGCCATCAGTGAGTCAGCACCTCGGAGGGGCGAGCAGTACTTC
few,TRBV10-2,TRBJ1-5,NA,CAGGQNSNQPQHF,TGCGCCGGGGGACAAAATAGCAATCAGCCCCAGCATTTT
few,TRBV10-3,TRBJ1-2,NA,CAISEAGRNYGYTF,TGTGCCATCAGTGAAGCGGGACGGAACTATGGCTACACCTTC
NA,TRBV11-2,TRBJ2-7,NA,CASSLGSGWSYEQYF,TGTGCCAGCAGCTTAGGGTCAGGGTGGTCCTACGAGCAGTACTTC